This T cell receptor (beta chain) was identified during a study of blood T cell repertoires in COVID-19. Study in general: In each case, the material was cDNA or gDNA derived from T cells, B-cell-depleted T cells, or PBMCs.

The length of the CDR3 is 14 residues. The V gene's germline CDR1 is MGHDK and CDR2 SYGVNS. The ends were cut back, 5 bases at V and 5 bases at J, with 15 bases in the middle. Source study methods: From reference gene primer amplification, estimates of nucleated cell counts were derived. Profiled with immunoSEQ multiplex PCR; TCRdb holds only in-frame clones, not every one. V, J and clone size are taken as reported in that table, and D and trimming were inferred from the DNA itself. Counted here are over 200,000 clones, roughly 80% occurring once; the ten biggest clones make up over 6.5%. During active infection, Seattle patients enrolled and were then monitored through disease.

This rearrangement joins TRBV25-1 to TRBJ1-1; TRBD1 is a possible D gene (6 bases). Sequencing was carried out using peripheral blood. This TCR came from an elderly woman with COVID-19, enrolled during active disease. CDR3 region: CASSNGIQGTEAFF. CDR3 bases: TGTGCCAGCAGTAACGGTATTCAGGGGACTGAAGCTTTCTTT.